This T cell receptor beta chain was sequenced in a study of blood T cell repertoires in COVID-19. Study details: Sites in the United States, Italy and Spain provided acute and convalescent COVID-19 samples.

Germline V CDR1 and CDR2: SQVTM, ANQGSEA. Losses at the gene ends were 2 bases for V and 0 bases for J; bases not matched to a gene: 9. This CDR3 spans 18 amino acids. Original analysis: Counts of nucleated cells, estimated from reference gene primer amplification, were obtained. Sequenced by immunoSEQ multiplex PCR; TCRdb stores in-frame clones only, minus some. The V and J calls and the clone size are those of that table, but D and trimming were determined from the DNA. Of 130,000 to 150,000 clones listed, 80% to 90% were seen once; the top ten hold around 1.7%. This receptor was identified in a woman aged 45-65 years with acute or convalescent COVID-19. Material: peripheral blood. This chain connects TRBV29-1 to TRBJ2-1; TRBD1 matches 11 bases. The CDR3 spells CSVEPRTGTGGSYNEQFF. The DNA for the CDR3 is TGCAGCGTTGAACCCCGAACCGGGACAGGGGGCTCCTACAATGAGCAGTTCTTC.